This entry concerns a single T cell receptor (beta chain). No antigen is known for it. This sample is drawn from a study of cytomegalovirus exposure and HLA in healthy donors. This CDR3 spans 13 amino acids. Trimming took 5 bases from V and 2 from J, leaving 9 bases between them. CDR1 SGHTA and CDR2 FQGNSA come from the germline V gene. A multiplex PCR was run with 60 Vbeta primers and 13 Jbeta primers. TCRdb keeps only in-frame clones here, not all; method: immunoSEQ multiplex PCR. The sample has around 150,000 clones, roughly 79% seen once. Study-level points and caveats: Available immune exposure information was restricted to CMV serostatus only. The majority of CMV-associated TCR beta chains were reported as apparently HLA-restricted in a later analysis.

The chain links TRBV7-2 to TRBJ1-1; D is unclear. Sequencing used PBMCs. This TCR was recovered from a male donor in good health and CMV-seronegative. This CDR3 is CASSPGRNTEAFF. CDR3 nucleotides: TGTGCCAGCAGCCCCGGTAGAAACACTGAAGCTTTCTTT.